This TCR beta chain is drawn from a study of T-cell memory formation after mild COVID-19. Study context: TCR clusters mostly belonged to single donors. Study-level results: For contracting clones, CD4+ ones sat mainly in CM and EM, CD8+ in EMRA. Cross-reactive memory appears to have joined, as suggested by some responding clones showing up in pre-infection memory.

MiXCR, run by TCRdb on the 5' RACE reads, gives a single entry per CDR3 protein. Of 300,000 to 400,000 distinct CDR3 sequences in the sample, 10% to 15% were seen once. This CDR3 is built from 15 residues. Germline lookup yields CDR1 SGHVS and CDR2 FNYEAQ. V lost 5 bases to trimming and J lost 2 bases, with 16 bases between them. This clonotype was seen many times. Its target is not known. This clonotype originated in a man between 18 and 29 years old who had mild COVID-19 (a few samples of this study predate the infection). Cell type and time point are not known. The gene calls are TRBV7-6 and TRBJ2-7; D is perhaps TRBD1 (6 bases). Sequencing was performed on PBMCs or a T cell subset sorted from them (not recorded which). For the CDR3, the DNA is TGTGCCAGCAGCACGCAGGGGCCAGGGCCCTACGAGCAGTACTTC. Amino acid sequence: CASSTQGPGPYEQYF.